This paragraph covers one TCR beta chain sequence. No antigen is known for it. The entry originates in a study of blood T cells in healthy people across ages. The germline V gene has CDR1 MDHEN and CDR2 SYDVKM. CDR3 length: 17 amino acids. Overall study results and limits: Because donor CMV status was unknown, expanded clonotype changes were possibly confounded. Reliance upon unsorted PBMCs precluded definitive naive versus antigen-experienced comparison. TCR beta diversity correlated strongly with naive T cell percentage.

PCR was performed a second time for about 6 to 11 cycles using a sample-barcoded 5' primer and a J-beta primer mix. MiXCR, run by TCRdb on the 5' RACE reads, gives a single entry per CDR3 protein. Of about 1.8 million distinct CDR3 sequences listed, 40% to 55% are singletons. Material for sequencing was blood. The chain is built from TRBV28 and TRBJ2-5; 11 bases agree with TRBD1. Matching the DNA end better, TRBJ2-7 makes the J call doubtful. The source of this sequence is a woman aged 40 to 50 in good health. DNA for the CDR3: TGTGCCAGCAGTTTGATCGGCAGGGGACAGGGGGATAACGAGCAGTACTTC. This sequence encodes CASSLIGRGQGDNEQYF.